The rows below give T cell receptor beta chains drawn from one sample of a study of T cells in Graves' hyperthyroidism and ophthalmopathy. TCRdb re-called the multiplex PCR reads with MiXCR, one entry per CDR3 protein. The table has more than 350,000 distinct CDR3 sequences, approximately 17% seen once. Material for sequencing was blood. These receptors all stem from a woman in her twenties or thirties with Graves' hyperthyroidism that later progressed to Graves' ophthalmopathy. Each CDR3 is given without its conserved first and last residue. The size of a clone is reported for some rows only, either as once, few or many, or as a class for expanded clones.

v_call	clone_size	j_call	cdr3_aa
TRBV3-1	few	TRBJ2-7	ASSQEELRDEQY
TRBV10-2	many	TRBJ1-5	ASTQHRMDIYSNQPQH
TRBV29-1	many	TRBJ1-2	SVYPDKSNYGYT
TRBV20-1	many	TRBJ1-1	SARDLRLRNTEAF
TRBV7-9	NA	TRBJ2-1	ASSLGPYEQF
TRBV7-9	many	TRBJ1-1	ASSLVVILGDLNTEAF
TRBV20-1	NA	TRBJ1-5	SAQTATNQPQH
TRBV3-1	many	TRBJ2-5	ASSQESRGAYQETQY
TRBV20-1	few	TRBJ2-4	SAEGGFTGGIQY
TRBV5-1	few	TRBJ2-4	ASSLGPRGENIQY
TRBV6-1	many	TRBJ2-5	ASRVSPGFAETQH
TRBV6-5	NA	TRBJ2-7	ASSPSGTGKSEQY
TRBV13	NA	TRBJ2-7	ASSDRRGAREQY
TRBV2	NA	TRBJ1-2	ASVRGGGGGNYGYT
TRBV11-2	NA	TRBJ2-1	ASSSYPSPGLVDDEQF
TRBV6-1	NA	TRBJ2-3	ASSRHRGRTDTQY
TRBV13	many	TRBJ1-3	ASSLKGARSGNTIY
TRBV7-9	many	TRBJ2-5	ASSTQPGPGGEETQY
TRBV6-1	few	TRBJ1-2	ASTLDGTYYGYT
TRBV11-2	many	TRBJ2-5	ASSLDLAGGLETQY
TRBV28	many	TRBJ1-2	ASSRPGQEWPYGYT
TRBV5-1	NA	TRBJ2-7	ASSGTVSVDEQY
TRBV20-1	many	TRBJ2-7	SARPTQAGATYEQY
TRBV19	many	TRBJ1-2	ASSSPTGGFGYT
TRBV7-9	many	TRBJ2-1	ASSLNGALSDEQF
TRBV12-3/TRBV12-4	many	TRBJ2-3	ASILAGSGRDSDTQY
TRBV11-1	NA	TRBJ2-7	ASSHGTGNEQY
TRBV19	NA	TRBJ1-2	ASYTGTAPLMHGYT
TRBV28	few	TRBJ1-5	ASSLGSWSNQPQH
TRBV4-1	many	TRBJ2-3	ASSHKTRGDGDTQY
TRBV20-1	many	TRBJ2-3	SAREGPDTQY
TRBV12-3/TRBV12-4	few	TRBJ2-3	ASSLAGARADTQY
TRBV2	many	TRBJ2-4	ASLEGLTGQGANIQY
TRBV19	NA	TRBJ1-3	ASKVGSSGNTIY
TRBV2	many	TRBJ2-7	ASSDPSLSYEQY
TRBV7-9	many	TRBJ1-4	ASSSRQDEKLF
TRBV5-6	NA	TRBJ2-1	ASSLGTLEQF